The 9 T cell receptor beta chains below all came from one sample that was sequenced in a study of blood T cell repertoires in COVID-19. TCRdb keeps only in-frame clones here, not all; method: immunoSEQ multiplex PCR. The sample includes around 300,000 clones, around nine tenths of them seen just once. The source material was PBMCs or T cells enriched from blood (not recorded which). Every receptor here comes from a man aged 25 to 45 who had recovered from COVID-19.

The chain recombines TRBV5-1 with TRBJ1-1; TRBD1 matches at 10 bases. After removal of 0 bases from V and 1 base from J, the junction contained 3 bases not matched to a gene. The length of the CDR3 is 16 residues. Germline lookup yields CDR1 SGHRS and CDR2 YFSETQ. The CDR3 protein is CASSLGTGGRNTEAFF. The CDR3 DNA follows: TGCGCCAGCAGCTTGGGGACAGGGGGAAGGAACACTGAAGCTTTCTTT.

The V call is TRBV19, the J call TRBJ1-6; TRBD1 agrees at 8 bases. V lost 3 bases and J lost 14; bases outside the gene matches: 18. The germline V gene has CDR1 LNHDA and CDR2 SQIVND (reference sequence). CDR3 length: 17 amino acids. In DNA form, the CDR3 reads TGTGCCAGTAGTATCGGTCCCGGGACAGGAGGCAAAATAGCCCTCCACTTT. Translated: CASSIGPGTGGKIALHF.

The CDR3 loop reads CASSSFLDRVKDSPLHF. The DNA of the CDR3 is TGTGCCAGCAGTTCATTTTTGGACAGGGTGAAGGATTCACCCCTCCACTTT. This chain joins TRBV6-2 or TRBV6-3 and TRBJ1-6; 8 bases are a match to TRBD1. The CDR3 contains 17 residues. With 4 bases clipped from V and 8 bases from J, the junction kept 13 bases outside the gene matches. Looked up from germline, CDR1 is MNHEY and CDR2 is SVGEGT.

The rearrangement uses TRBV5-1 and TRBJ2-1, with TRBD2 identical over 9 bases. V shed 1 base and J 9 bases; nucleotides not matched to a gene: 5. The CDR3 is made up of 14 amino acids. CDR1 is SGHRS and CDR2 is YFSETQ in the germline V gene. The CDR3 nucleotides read TGCGCCAGCAGCTTGACTAGCGGGTCTGGTGAGCAGTTCTTC. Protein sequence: CASSLTSGSGEQFF. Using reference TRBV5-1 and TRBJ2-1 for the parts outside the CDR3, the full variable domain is KAGVTQTPRYLIKTRGQQVTLSCSPISGHRSVSWYQQTPGQGLQFLFEYFSETQRNKGNFPGRFSGRQFSNSRSEMNVSTLELGDSALYLCASSLTSGSGEQFFGPGTRLTVL.

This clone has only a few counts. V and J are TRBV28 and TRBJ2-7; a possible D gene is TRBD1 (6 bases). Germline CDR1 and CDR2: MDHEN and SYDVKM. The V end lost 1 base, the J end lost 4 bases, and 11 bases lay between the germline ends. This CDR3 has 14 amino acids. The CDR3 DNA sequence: TGTGCCAGCAGTTTATATGGGACAAGTTACGAGCAGTACTTC. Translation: CASSLYGTSYEQYF. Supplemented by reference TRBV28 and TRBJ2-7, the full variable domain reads DVKVTQSSRYLVKRTGEKVFLECVQDMDHENMFWYRQDPGLGLRLIYFSYDVKMKEKGDIPEGYSVSREKKERFSLILESASTNQTSMYLCASSLYGTSYEQYFGPGTRLTVT.

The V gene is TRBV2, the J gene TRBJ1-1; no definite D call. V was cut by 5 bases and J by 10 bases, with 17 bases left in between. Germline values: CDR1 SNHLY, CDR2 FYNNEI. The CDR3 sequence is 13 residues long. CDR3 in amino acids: CASSPRGGFGAFF. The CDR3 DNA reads TGTGCCAGCAGTCCTAGAGGAGGCTTTGGAGCTTTCTTT.

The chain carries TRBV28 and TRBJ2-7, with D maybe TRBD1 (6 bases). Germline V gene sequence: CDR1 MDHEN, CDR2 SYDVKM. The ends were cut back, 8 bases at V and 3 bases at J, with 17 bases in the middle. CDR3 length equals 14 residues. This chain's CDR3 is CASLTRDNNYEQYF. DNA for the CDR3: TGTGCCAGCCTGACCAGGGACAATAACTACGAGCAGTACTTC.

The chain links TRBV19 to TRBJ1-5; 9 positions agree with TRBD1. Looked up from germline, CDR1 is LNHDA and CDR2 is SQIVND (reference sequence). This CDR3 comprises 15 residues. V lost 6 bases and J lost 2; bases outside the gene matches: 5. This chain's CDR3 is CASRDRGGGNQPQHF. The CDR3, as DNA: TGTGCCAGTAGAGACAGGGGGGGTGGCAATCAGCCCCAGCATTTT.

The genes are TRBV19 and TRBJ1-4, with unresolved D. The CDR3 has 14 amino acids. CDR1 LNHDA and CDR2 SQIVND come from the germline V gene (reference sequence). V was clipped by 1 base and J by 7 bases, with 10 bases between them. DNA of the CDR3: TGTGCCAGTAGTATAGGCGGCAGCTTTGAAAAACTGTTTTTT. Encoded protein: CASSIGGSFEKLFF.